The clone carrying this TCR beta chain appeared once. Its antigen is unidentified. Using immunoSEQ multiplex PCR, the repertoire was profiled, and TCRdb retains in-frame clones only, with some absent. Found here are 100,000 to 150,000 clones, around 91% of them singletons; the top ten hold 4.4%. This specimen comes from a study of T cell responses to AZD1222 COVID-19 vaccine. Findings and caveats of the study: Clonal diversity was possibly underestimated; the donors were predominantly white British and more often female.

The receptor was derived from an adult in good health. The sequences come from peripheral blood, collected on day 0 of MenACWY control vaccination.

In nucleotides, the CDR3 is TGTGCCAGCAGTTACTCGTCGGCCTCTGAGCAGTTCTTC. This codes for CASSYSSASEQFF. The chain couples TRBV6-2 or TRBV6-3 to TRBJ2-1; D is undetermined. Germline values: CDR1 MNHEY, CDR2 SVGEGT. Trimming cost V 0 bases and J 9 bases, with 9 bases left between them. CDR3 length: 13 residues.